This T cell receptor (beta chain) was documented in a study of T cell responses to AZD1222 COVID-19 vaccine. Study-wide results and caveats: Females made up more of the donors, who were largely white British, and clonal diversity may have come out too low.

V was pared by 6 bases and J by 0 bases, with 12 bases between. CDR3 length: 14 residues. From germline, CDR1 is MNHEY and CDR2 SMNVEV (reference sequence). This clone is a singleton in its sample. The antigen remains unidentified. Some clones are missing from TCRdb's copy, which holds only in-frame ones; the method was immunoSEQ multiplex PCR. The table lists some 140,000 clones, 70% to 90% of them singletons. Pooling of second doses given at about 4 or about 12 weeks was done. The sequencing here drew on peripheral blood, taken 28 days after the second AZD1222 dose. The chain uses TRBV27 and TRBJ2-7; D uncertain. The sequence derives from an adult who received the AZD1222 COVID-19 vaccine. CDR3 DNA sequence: TGTGCCAGCAGGCCGGGCCTTAGCTCCTACGAGCAGTACTTC. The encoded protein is CASRPGLSSYEQYF.